This T cell receptor (beta chain) was documented in a study of blood T cell repertoires in COVID-19. Germline-derived CDR1 and CDR2 are SGDLS and YYNGEE. The germline V and J ends were trimmed by 0 bases and 4 bases, with 10 bases remaining between them. The CDR3 has 15 residues. In the case of this clone: The same CDR3 arises from other DNA sequences in this sample as well.

Libraries were prepared by immunoSEQ multiplex PCR; TCRdb keeps only in-frame clonotypes and omits some of them. The sample lists approximately 300,000 clones; about 90% were seen once. The TCR sequence derives from a woman aged 25 to 39 who had recovered from COVID-19. This chain joins TRBV9 and TRBJ1-4, with D tentatively TRBD1 (6 bases). The sequenced sample was PBMCs or T cells enriched from blood (not recorded which). The CDR3 region has the DNA TGTGCCAGCAGCGTAGGGCCACAGGGTAATGAAAAACTGTTTTTT. Translated, it gives CASSVGPQGNEKLFF.